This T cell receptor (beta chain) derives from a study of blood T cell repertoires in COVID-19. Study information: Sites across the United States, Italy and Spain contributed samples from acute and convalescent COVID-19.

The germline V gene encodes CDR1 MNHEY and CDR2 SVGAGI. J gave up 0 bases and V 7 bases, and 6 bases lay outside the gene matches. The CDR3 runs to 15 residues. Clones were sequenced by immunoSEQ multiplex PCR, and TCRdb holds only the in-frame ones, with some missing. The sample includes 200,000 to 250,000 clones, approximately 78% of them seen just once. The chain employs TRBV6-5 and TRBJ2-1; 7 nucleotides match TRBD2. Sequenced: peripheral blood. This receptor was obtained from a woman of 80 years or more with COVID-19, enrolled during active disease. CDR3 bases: TGTGCCAGCAACACCGGGGGGAGCTCCTACAATGAGCAGTTCTTC. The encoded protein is CASNTGGSSYNEQFF.